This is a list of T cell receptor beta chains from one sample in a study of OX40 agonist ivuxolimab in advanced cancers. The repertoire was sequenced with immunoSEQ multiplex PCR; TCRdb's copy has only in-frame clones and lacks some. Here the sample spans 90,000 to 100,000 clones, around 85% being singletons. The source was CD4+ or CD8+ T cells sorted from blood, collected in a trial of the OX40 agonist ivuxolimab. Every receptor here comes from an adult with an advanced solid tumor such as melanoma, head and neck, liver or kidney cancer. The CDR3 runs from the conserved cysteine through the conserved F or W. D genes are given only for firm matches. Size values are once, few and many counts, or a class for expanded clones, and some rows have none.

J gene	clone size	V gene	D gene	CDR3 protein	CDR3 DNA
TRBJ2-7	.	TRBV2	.	CASSERQTYEQYF	TGTGCCAGCAGTGAGCGGCAGACCTACGAGCAGTACTTC
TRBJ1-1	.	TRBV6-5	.	CASSEVGKNTEAFF	TGTGCCAGCAGTGAAGTAGGGAAGAACACTGAAGCTTTCTTT
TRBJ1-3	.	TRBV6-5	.	CASSRPQGNTIYF	TGTGCCAGCAGTCGCCCCCAAGGAAACACCATATATTTT
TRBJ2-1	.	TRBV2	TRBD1	CASLRDRSYNEQFF	TGTGCCAGCCTTCGGGACAGATCCTACAATGAGCAGTTCTTC
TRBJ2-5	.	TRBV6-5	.	CASSSLGDQETQYF	TGTGCCAGCAGTTCCTTGGGGGATCAAGAGACCCAGTACTTC
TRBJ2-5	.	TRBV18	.	CASSPRDITETQYF	TGTGCCAGCTCACCCCGGGACATAACGGAGACCCAGTACTTC
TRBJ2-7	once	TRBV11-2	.	CASSLGPSYEQYF	TGTGCCAGCAGCTTAGGACCCTCCTACGAGCAGTACTTC
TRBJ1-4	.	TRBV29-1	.	CSVKGAGNNEKLFF	TGCAGCGTCAAAGGGGCAGGGAATAATGAAAAACTGTTTTTT
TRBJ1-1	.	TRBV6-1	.	CANRFSGNTEAFF	TGTGCCAACCGGTTTTCGGGGAACACTGAAGCTTTCTTT
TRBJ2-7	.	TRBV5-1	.	CASSPQGDGGREQYF	TGCGCCAGCAGCCCACAGGGTGACGGCGGACGCGAGCAGTACTTC
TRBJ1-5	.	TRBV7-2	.	CASSFLAGFNQPQHF	TGTGCCAGCAGCTTCCTGGCAGGGTTCAATCAGCCCCAGCATTTT
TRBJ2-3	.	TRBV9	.	CASGVGEPSTDTQYF	TGTGCCAGCGGGGTGGGGGAACCCAGCACAGATACGCAGTATTTT
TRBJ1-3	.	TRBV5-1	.	CASSLGAFSSGNTIYF	TGCGCCAGCAGCTTGGGGGCTTTCTCCTCTGGAAACACCATATATTTT
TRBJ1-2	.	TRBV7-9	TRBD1	CASSFSVGTGGYRGYTF	TGTGCCAGCAGCTTTTCGGTGGGGACAGGGGGCTACCGGGGCTACACCTTT
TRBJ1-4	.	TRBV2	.	CASSRPRQTRTNEKLFF	TGTGCCAGCAGCCGACCCCGACAGACCCGAACTAATGAAAAACTGTTTTTT
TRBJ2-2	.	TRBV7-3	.	CASSPRSGGRNTGELFF	TGTGCCAGCAGCCCTCGAAGTGGGGGGAGGAACACCGGGGAGCTGTTTTTT
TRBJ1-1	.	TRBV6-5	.	CASSYSGGREAFF	TGTGCCAGCAGTTACTCGGGGGGACGTGAAGCTTTCTTT
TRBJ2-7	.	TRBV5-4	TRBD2	CASSPAGDAMFAEQYF	TGTGCCAGCAGCCCGGCGGGGGACGCGATGTTTGCCGAGCAGTACTTC
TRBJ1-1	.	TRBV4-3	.	CASRKRRNLNTEAFF	TGCGCCAGCAGAAAAAGACGGAACCTAAACACTGAAGCTTTCTTT
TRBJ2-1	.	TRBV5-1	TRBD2	CASSWTSGNNEQFF	TGCGCCAGCAGCTGGACTAGCGGTAACAATGAGCAGTTCTTC
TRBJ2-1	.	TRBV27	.	CASSPEELIAYNEQFF	TGTGCCAGCAGTCCAGAGGAGTTGATCGCCTACAATGAGCAGTTCTTC
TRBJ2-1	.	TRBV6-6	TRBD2	CASSYSASGGKNEQFF	TGTGCCAGCAGTTACTCGGCTAGCGGGGGGAAGAATGAGCAGTTCTTC